This T cell receptor (beta chain) was sequenced in a study of T cells in Graves' hyperthyroidism and ophthalmopathy. Whole-study results and caveats: In validation, the model predicted ophthalmopathy. These predictions came a median about 6.8 months before onset. Most expanded thyroid clonotypes above 0.001 recurred in blood.

Amplified TCR beta CDR3 regions derived from RNA transcripts. Carried out on the TCR CDR3, a first-round RT-PCR used the HTBI primer set. MiXCR was run by TCRdb on the multiplex PCR reads, yielding one entry per CDR3 protein. The table includes approximately 690,000 distinct CDR3 sequences, roughly 15% detected once. V lost 3 bases, J lost 12 bases, and 12 bases stayed unmatched. The germline gives CDR1 KGHSH, CDR2 LQKENI. The CDR3 contains 15 residues. This clonotype was counted ten times or more. Antigen: not known. Ophthalmopathy patients had Clinical Activity Score at least 3, NOSPECS grade at least 4, duration under 3 months. The study based diagnoses on clinical symptoms, serum thyroxine and TRAb, thyroid ultrasound and orbital computed tomography.

The chain recombines TRBV18 with TRBJ2-1; 9 bases agree with TRBD2. This receptor was obtained from a woman aged 45-65 years with Graves' ophthalmopathy. The sequenced sample was blood. The chain's CDR3 is CASSPDSGSFGWQFF. As DNA, the CDR3 is TGTGCCAGCTCACCGGATAGCGGGAGTTTCGGTTGGCAGTTCTTC.